The clone carrying this T cell receptor beta chain has a single count. This sample is drawn from a study of CD8 T cells in Susac syndrome. Study at large: The Susac syndrome patients were therapy-naive, on corticosteroids, or on intravenous immunoglobulin alone at blood draw.

Looked up from germline, CDR1 is GTSNPN and CDR2 is SVGIG (reference sequence). V was clipped by 1 base and J by 6 bases; unmatched bases: 8. The CDR3 consists of 14 residues. When the RNA was reverse transcribed, random hexamers were used with an input of roughly 0.45 to 1 ug. In TCRdb, the immunoSEQ multiplex PCR reads were re-called with MiXCR into one record per CDR3 protein. The sample holds roughly 250,000 distinct CDR3 sequences, 95% to 97% seen once. The source material was CD4+ T cells from PBMCs. This receptor was obtained from a human donor with Susac syndrome. The chain has TRBV30 and TRBJ1-2, with 7 bases that match TRBD1. This CDR3 is CAWSARVTGDGYTF. The CDR3 nucleotides read TGTGCCTGGAGTGCGCGGGTCACAGGGGATGGCTACACCTTC.